This TCR beta chain was recovered during a study of monozygotic twins with inflammatory bowel disease. Germline assignment: CDR1 SGDLS and CDR2 YYNGEE. The CDR3 runs 15 residues. TCRdb re-called the 5' RACE reads and catalogs CDR3 proteins one per entry, DNA excluded. Seen in this sample are approximately 150,000 distinct CDR3 sequences; the ten most common clones hold roughly 7.4%. The sample consisted of blood. The V and J genes are TRBV9 and TRBJ2-2; checking the TCRdb D call of TRBD1 is not possible without DNA. The source is a human donor with ulcerative colitis or Crohn's disease, or a healthy co-twin of an affected twin (not recorded which). The CDR3 protein is CASSVDLQGIGELFF.